The text below deals with one T cell receptor beta chain. This entry belongs to a study of blood T cell repertoires in COVID-19. Overall study: Sites across the United States, Italy and Spain contributed samples from acute and convalescent COVID-19.

Categorization into cohorts depended on clinical history that participants reported. Resolution of symptoms, clearance, or two negative PCRs was present in recovered Cohort 3 donors. Authors' methods: The authors estimated nucleated cell counts from reference gene primer amplification. This table comes from immunoSEQ multiplex PCR, and its TCRdb copy is limited to in-frame clones, with some not included. V, J and clone size are taken as reported in that table, and D and trimming were inferred from the DNA itself. The sample has approximately 260,000 clones, 89% seen once. The TCR comes from a woman aged 55-75 years who had recovered from COVID-19. The source material was PBMCs or T cells enriched from blood (not recorded which).

The CDR3 reads CSVGAGENGYTF. CDR3 DNA sequence: TGCAGCGTTGGGGCAGGGGAAAATGGCTACACCTTC. The chain is built from TRBV29-1 and TRBJ1-2; D possibly corresponds to TRBD1 (6 bases). The CDR3 consists of 12 residues. Trimming stripped 4 bases from V and 6 bases from J, with 12 bases between. Germline V gives CDR1 SQVTM, CDR2 ANQGSEA.